These 17 T cell receptor beta chains originate from one sample sequenced in a study of blood T cell dynamics during melanoma immunotherapy. Stated time point: pre-treatment baseline. TCRdb's copy holds only in-frame clones and misses some; the assay was immunoSEQ multiplex PCR. In the table there are about 8,500 clones, approximately 77% of which are singletons. The sample here was blood, taken from a patient treated with checkpoint blockade. These receptors were collected from a human donor with melanoma.

In this sample, this clone turned up once. V usage is TRBV5-1 and J usage is TRBJ1-1, with TRBD1 as a possible D gene (5 bases). The CDR3 length is 14 residues. Trimming stripped 4 bases from V and 1 base from J, with 11 bases between. In germline, CDR1 is SGHRS, CDR2 YFSETQ. CDR3 sequence: CASSPQTANTEAFF. CDR3 nucleotides: TGCGCCAGCAGCCCCCAGACAGCGAACACTGAAGCTTTCTTT.

The chain links TRBV4-1 to TRBJ1-5, with D unclear. V was shortened by 6 bases and J by 0 bases, with 12 bases between the two germline ends. This CDR3 is 15 amino acids long. Germline CDR1 reads MGHRA; CDR2 reads YSYEKL. Here the CDR3 DNA reads TGCGCCAGCAGTCCCCAGGAACATAGCAATCAGCCCCAGCATTTT. It translates to CASSPQEHSNQPQHF.

This clone has more than one count but fewer than ten. V is TRBV30 and J is TRBJ1-6; 7 nucleotides line up with TRBD1. The V segment lost 4 bases and the J segment 8 bases; nucleotides outside the gene matches: 2. Germline V gives CDR1 GTSNPN, CDR2 SVGIG (reference sequence). CDR3 length: 12 residues. The CDR3 DNA sequence: TGTGCCTGGACAGGGGGAGATTCACCCCTCCACTTT. Translation gives CAWTGGDSPLHF.

This rearrangement joins TRBV21-1 to TRBJ2-7; TRBD2 is the table's D call, not checked against the DNA. TRBV21-1 is a listed pseudogene. This CDR3 spans 16 amino acids. The DNA of the CDR3 is TGTGCCAGCAGCAACTGCGGACGGTTGGCCATCCGCGTTGGGGGGTTC. Its translation is CASSNCGRLAIRVGGF.

V usage is TRBV6-5 and J usage is TRBJ1-2; the D gene is possibly TRBD1 (5 bases). CDR1 and CDR2 (germline): MNHEY, SVGAGI. The length of the CDR3 is 12 residues. V lost 8 bases and J 8 bases, leaving 15 bases between the germline ends. This CDR3 reads CASVRDEEGYTF. CDR3 coding DNA: TGTGCCAGCGTCAGGGATGAGGAGGGCTACACCTTC.

The chain uses TRBV10-1 and TRBJ1-6, with D perhaps matching TRBD1 (5 bases). V was clipped by 6 bases and J by 8 bases, with 11 bases between them. Germline CDR1 and CDR2: WNHNN and SYGVQD (reference sequence). The CDR3 consists of 13 residues. The CDR3, as DNA: TGCGCCAGCAGCTCGCAACAGGATTCACCCCTCCACTTT. Amino acid sequence: CASSSQQDSPLHF.

The chain is built from TRBV18 and TRBJ1-1; 9 bases map to TRBD1. Trimming at V came to 3 bases and at J to 6 bases, leaving 2 bases not matched to a gene. The CDR3 spans 13 residues. Germline CDR1 and CDR2: KGHSH and LQKENI. The DNA for the CDR3 is TGTGCCAGCTCACCGGACAGGGGCGCTGAAGCTTTCTTT. Translation: CASSPDRGAEAFF.

This clone showed up just a few times. This sequence joins TRBV10-3 and TRBJ1-1; no definite D call. V shed 6 bases and J shed 1 base, with 3 bases lying between them. The germline gives CDR1 ENHRY, CDR2 SYGVKD. CDR3 size: 11 residues. CDR3 DNA sequence: TGTGCCATCAGCACGAACACTGAAGCTTTCTTT. Amino acids: CAISTNTEAFF.

This chain links TRBV6-4 with TRBJ2-2, with TRBD2 matching over 7 bases. The CDR3 covers 15 residues. The germline V gene has CDR1 MRHNA and CDR2 SNTAGT. The V segment lost 3 bases and the J segment 3 bases; nucleotides outside the gene matches: 4. In DNA, the CDR3 is TGTGCCAGCAGTGAAACAGCGGGGCACACCGGGGAGCTGTTTTTT. It encodes CASSETAGHTGELFF.

The chain links TRBV2 to TRBJ1-1; D is undetermined. Trimming shortened V by 7 bases and J by 3 bases, and 6 bases separated the two germline ends. Germline V gene sequence: CDR1 SNHLY, CDR2 FYNNEI. The CDR3 has 11 residues. The CDR3 loop is CASNRDTEAFF. The CDR3 DNA sequence: TGTGCCAGCAACCGGGACACTGAAGCTTTCTTT.

V gene TRBV19 combines with J gene TRBJ2-5, with unresolved D. Judging by the DNA end, TRBJ2-7 fits better; the J call may be wrong. The CDR3 covers 14 residues. Germline CDR1 is LNHDA and CDR2 is SQIVND (reference sequence). This CDR3 reads CASSRADLSYEQYF. The CDR3 nucleotides read TGTGCCAGTAGCCGAGCCGACCTCTCCTACGAGCAGTACTTC.

V is TRBV18 and J is TRBJ1-2; D unclear. The CDR3 loop spans 15 amino acids. Germline CDR1 is KGHSH and CDR2 is LQKENI. V lost 3 bases to trimming and J lost 5 bases, with 16 bases between them. The CDR3 DNA sequence: TGTGCCAGCTCACCGGACGGATCATCCGGGTATGGCTACACCTTC. Protein sequence: CASSPDGSSGYGYTF.

The chain combines TRBV7-7 with TRBJ2-5; 11 bases match TRBD1. Germline trimming cut 3 bases from V and 1 base from J; bases unmatched to any gene: 4. Germline CDR1 and CDR2: SSHAT and FNYEAQ (reference sequence). The CDR3 spans 16 residues. This CDR3 is CASSFYGTGGQETQYF. The CDR3 nucleotides are TGTGCCAGCAGCTTTTACGGGACAGGGGGCCAAGAGACCCAGTACTTC.

The chain employs TRBV6-1 and TRBJ2-7; D remains ambiguous. Trimming cost V 11 bases and J 3 bases, with 14 bases left between them. CDR1 and CDR2 (germline): MNHNS, SASEGT. The CDR3 spans 12 residues. In DNA, the CDR3 is TGTGCCTCCTCCTATTTGGACTACGAGCAGTACTTC. It translates to CASSYLDYEQYF.

The J gene is TRBJ1-2, the V gene TRBV27; 9 bases map to TRBD1. The trim removed 1 base at V and 5 bases at J, leaving 5 bases unmatched. This CDR3 comprises 15 residues. Germline CDR1 reads MNHEY; CDR2 reads SMNVEV (reference sequence). CDR3 region: CASSLLGQGLYGYTF. In nucleotides, the CDR3 is TGTGCCAGCAGTTTATTGGGACAGGGATTATATGGCTACACCTTC.

The V gene is TRBV7-6, the J gene TRBJ2-2, with 7 bases identical to TRBD2. The CDR3 runs to 16 residues. CDR1 and CDR2 from the germline V gene are SGHVS and FNYEAQ. The V and J ends lost 2 bases and 1 base, in that order; junction bases with no gene match: 4. CDR3 region: CASSLQPSGNTGELFF. CDR3 DNA: TGTGCCAGCAGCTTACAGCCTAGCGGGAACACCGGGGAGCTGTTTTTT.

The chain combines TRBV30 with TRBJ1-2, with TRBD1 identical over 7 bases. The V gene's germline CDR1 is GTSNPN and CDR2 SVGIG (reference sequence). V was clipped by 8 bases and J by 0 bases; unmatched bases: 9. This CDR3 comprises 14 residues. The CDR3: CAGGGDSTNYGYTF. The DNA for the CDR3 is TGTGCCGGGGGAGGGGACAGCACTAACTATGGCTACACCTTC.